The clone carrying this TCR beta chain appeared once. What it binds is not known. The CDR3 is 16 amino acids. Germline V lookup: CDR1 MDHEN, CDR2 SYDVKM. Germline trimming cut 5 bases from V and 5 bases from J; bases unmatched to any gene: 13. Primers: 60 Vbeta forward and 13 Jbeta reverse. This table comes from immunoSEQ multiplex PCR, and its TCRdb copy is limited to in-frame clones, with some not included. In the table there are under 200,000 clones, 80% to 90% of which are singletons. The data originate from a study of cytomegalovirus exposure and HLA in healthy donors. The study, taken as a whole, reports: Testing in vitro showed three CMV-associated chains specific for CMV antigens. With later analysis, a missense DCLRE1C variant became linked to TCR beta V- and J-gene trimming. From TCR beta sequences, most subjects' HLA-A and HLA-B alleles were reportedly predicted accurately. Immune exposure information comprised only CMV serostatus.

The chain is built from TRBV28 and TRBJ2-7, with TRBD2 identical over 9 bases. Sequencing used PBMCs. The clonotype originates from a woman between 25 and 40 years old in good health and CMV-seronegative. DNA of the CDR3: TGTGCCAGCAGTCCCTCCGCGGTGGTAGCGGGGGACGAGCAGTACTTC. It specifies CASSPSAVVAGDEQYF.